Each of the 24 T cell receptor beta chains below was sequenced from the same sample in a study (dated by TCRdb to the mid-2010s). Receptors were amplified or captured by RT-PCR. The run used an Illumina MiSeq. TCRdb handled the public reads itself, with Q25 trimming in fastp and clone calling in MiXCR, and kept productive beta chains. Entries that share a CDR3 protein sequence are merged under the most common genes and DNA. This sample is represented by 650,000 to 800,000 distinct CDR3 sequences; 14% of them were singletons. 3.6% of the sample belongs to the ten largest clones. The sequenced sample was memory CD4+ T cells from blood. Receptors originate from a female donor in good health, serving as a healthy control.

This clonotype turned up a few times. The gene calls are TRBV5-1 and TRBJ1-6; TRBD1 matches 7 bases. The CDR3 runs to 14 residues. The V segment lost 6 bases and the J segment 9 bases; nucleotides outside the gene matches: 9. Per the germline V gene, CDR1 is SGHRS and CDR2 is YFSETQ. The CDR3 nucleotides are TGCGCCAGCAACGACGGGACAGACCTTTCACCCCTCCACTTT. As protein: CASNDGTDLSPLHF. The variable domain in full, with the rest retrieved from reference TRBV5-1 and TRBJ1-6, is KAGVTQTPRYLIKTRGQQVTLSCSPISGHRSVSWYQQTPGQGLQFLFEYFSETQRNKGNFPGRFSGRQFSNSRSEMNVSTLELGDSALYLCASNDGTDLSPLHFGNGTRLTVT.

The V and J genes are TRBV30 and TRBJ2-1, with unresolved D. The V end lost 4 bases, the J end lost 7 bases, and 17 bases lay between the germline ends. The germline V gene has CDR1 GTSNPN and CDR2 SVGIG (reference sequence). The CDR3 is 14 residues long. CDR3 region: CAWMLNPLKNEQFF. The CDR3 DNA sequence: TGTGCCTGGATGCTCAACCCCTTAAAGAATGAGCAGTTCTTC.

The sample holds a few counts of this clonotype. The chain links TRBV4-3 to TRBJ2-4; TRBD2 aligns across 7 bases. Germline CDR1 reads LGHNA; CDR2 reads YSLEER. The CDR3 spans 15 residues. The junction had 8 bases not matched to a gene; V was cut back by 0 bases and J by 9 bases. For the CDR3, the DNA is TGCGCCAGCAGCCAAGATCTTGGCAGGGAGGGCATTCAGTACTTC. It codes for CASSQDLGREGIQYF.

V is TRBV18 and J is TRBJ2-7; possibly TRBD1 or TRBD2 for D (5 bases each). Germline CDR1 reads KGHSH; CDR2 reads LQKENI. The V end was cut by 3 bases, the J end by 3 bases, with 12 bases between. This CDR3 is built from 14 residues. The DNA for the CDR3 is TGTGCCAGCTCACCGGGATCGGGGCGCTACGAGCAGTACTTC. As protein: CASSPGSGRYEQYF.

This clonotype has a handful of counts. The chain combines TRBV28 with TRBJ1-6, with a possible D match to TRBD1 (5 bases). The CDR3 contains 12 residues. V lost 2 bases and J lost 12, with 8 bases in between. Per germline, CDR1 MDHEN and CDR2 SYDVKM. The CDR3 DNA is TGTGCCAGCAGTTTAATGGGGGGACCCCTCCACTTT. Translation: CASSLMGGPLHF.

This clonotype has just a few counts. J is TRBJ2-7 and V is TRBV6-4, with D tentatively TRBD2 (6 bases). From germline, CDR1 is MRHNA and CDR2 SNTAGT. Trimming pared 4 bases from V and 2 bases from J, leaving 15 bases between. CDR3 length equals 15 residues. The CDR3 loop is CASSGTGTFTYEQYF. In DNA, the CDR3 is TGTGCCAGCAGTGGAACCGGGACTTTCACCTACGAGCAGTACTTC.

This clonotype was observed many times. DNA of the CDR3: TGTGCCAGCATCCCGAGGGTCGGGGCGGGGGGCAATGAGCAGTTCTTC. Translated: CASIPRVGAGGNEQFF. This sequence joins TRBV7-9 and TRBJ2-1, with TRBD2 identical over 8 bases. CDR3 length: 16 residues. Germline CDR1 SEHNR, CDR2 FQNEAQ (reference sequence). V shed 7 bases, J shed 6 bases, and the junction held 14 bases outside the gene matches.

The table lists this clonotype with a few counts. The CDR3 sequence is CSARSWARGETGELFF. The CDR3 DNA sequence: TGCAGTGCTAGATCTTGGGCGCGGGGGGAAACCGGGGAGCTGTTTTTT. The V call is TRBV20-1, the J call TRBJ2-2; TRBD2 agrees at 8 bases. The V gene's germline CDR1 is DFQATT and CDR2 SNEGSKA (reference sequence). The CDR3 has 16 residues. V lost 2 bases to trimming and J lost 5 bases; unmatched junction nucleotides: 10.

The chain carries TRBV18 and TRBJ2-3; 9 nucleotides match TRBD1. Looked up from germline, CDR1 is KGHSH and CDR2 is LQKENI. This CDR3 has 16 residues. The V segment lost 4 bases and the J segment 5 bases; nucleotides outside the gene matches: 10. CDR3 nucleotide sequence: TGTGCCAGCTCACGATCACCGGGACAGGGAGGAGATACGCAGTATTTT. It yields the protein CASSRSPGQGGDTQYF. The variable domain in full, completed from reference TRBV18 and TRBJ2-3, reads NAGVMQNPRHLVRRRGQEARLRCSPMKGHSHVYWYRQLPEEGLKFMVYLQKENIIDESGMPKERFSAEFPKEGPSILRIQQVVRGDSAAYFCASSRSPGQGGDTQYFGPGTRLTVL.

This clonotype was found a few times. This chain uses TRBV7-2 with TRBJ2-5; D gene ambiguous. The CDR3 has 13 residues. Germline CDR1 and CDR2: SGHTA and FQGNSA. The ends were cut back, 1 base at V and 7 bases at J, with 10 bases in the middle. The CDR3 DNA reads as TGTGCCAGCAGCTTAGAGGTAGGCCCGACCCAGTACTTC. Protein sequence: CASSLEVGPTQYF.

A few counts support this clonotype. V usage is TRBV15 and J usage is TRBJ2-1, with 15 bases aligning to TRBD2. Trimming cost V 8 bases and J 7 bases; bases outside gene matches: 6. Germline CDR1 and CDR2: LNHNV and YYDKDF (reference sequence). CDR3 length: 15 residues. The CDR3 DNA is TGTGCCACCTCGACCGGGACTAGCGGGAGGAATGAGCAGTTCTTC. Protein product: CATSTGTSGRNEQFF.

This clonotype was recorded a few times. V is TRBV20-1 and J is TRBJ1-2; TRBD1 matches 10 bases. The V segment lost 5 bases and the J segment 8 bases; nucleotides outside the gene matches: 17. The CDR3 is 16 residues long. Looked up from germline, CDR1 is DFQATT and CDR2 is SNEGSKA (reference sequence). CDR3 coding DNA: TGCAGTGCTCCCCTCTTAGCGACAGGGGGCTATCACGGCTACACCTTC. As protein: CSAPLLATGGYHGYTF.

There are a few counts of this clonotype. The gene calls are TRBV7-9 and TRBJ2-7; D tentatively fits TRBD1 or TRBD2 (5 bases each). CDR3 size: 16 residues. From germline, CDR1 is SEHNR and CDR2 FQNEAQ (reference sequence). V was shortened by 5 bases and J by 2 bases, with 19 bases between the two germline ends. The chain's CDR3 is CASSPNLGDPTYEQYF. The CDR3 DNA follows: TGTGCCAGCAGCCCAAACTTGGGGGACCCCACCTACGAGCAGTACTTC. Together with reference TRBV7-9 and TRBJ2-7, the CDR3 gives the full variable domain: DTGVSQNPRHKITKRGQNVTFRCDPISEHNRLYWYRQTLGQGPEFLTYFQNEAQLEKSRLLSDRFSAERPKGSFSTLEIQRTEQGDSAMYLCASSPNLGDPTYEQYFGPGTRLTVT.

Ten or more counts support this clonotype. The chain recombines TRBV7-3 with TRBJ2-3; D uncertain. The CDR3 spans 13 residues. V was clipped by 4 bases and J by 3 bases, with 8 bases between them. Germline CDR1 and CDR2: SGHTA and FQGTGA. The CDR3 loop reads CASSSSWTDTQYF. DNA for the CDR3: TGTGCCAGCAGCTCATCTTGGACAGATACGCAGTATTTT.

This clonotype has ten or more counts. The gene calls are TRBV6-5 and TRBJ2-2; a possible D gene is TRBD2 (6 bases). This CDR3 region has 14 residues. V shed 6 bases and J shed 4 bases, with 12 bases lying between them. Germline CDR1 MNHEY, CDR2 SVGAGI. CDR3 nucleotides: TGTGCCAGCAGCCCCCTCGGGAGCACCGGGGAGCTGTTTTTT. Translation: CASSPLGSTGELFF.

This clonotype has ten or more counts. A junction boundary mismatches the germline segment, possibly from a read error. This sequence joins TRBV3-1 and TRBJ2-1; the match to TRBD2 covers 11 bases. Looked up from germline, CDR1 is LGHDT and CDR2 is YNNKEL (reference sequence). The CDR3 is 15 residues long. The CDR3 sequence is CASSQDPGLAGGQWF. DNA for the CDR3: TGTGCCAGCAGCCAAGATCCAGGCCTAGCGGGGGGCCAATGGTTC.

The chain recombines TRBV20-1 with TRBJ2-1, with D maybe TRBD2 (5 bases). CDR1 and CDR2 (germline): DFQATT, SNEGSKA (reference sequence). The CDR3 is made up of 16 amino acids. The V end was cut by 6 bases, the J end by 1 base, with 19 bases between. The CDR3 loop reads CSAFKVADYSYNEQFF. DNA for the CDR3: TGCAGTGCCTTTAAGGTGGCAGACTATTCCTACAATGAGCAGTTCTTC.

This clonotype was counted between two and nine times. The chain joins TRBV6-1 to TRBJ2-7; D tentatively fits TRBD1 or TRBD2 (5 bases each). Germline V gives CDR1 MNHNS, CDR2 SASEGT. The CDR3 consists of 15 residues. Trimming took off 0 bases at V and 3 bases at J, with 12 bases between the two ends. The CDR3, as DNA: TGTGCCAGCAGTGAAGCTCCGGGACCGGGCTACGAGCAGTACTTC. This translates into CASSEAPGPGYEQYF.

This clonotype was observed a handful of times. This chain's CDR3 is CASSFTGTQYF. The CDR3 region has the DNA TGTGCCAGCAGTTTCACCGGGACCCAGTACTTC. The chain is built from TRBV7-2 and TRBJ2-5; D gene uncertain. The germline V and J ends were trimmed by 6 bases and 7 bases, with 9 bases remaining between them. The CDR3 is 11 amino acids. Germline assignment: CDR1 SGHTA and CDR2 FQGNSA.

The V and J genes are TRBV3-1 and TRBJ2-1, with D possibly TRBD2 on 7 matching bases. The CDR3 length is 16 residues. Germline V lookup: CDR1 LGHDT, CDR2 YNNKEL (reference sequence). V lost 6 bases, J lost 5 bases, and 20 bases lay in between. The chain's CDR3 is CASSTSLARGDNEQFF. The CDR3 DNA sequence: TGTGCCAGCAGTACTTCACTAGCGAGGGGGGACAATGAGCAGTTCTTC.

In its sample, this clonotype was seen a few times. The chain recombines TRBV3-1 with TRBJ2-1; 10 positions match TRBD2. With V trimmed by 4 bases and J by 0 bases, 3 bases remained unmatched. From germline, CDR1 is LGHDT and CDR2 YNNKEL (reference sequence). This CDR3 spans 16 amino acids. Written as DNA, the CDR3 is TGTGCCAGCAGCCCCAGCGGGGGGGCCTCCTACAATGAGCAGTTCTTC. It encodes CASSPSGGASYNEQFF.

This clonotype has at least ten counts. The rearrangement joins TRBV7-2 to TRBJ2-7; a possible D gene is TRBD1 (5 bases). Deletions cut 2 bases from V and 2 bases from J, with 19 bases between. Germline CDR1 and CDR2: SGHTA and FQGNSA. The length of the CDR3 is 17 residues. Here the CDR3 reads CASSLPGVRVRTYEQYF. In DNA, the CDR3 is TGTGCCAGCAGCTTACCCGGAGTCAGGGTGAGGACCTACGAGCAGTACTTC.

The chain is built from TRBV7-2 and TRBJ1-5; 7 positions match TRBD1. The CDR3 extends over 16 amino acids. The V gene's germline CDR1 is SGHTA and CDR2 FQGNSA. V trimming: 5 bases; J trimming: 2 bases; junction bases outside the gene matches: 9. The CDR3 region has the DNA TGTGCCAGCAGCCCCATGGACAGGACTGGCAATCAGCCCCAGCATTTT. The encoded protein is CASSPMDRTGNQPQHF.

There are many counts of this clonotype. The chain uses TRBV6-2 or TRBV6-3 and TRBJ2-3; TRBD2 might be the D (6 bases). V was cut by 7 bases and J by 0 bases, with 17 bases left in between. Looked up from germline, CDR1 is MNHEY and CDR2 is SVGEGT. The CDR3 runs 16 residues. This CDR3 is CASTPRRGPSTDTQYF. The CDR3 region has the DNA TGTGCCAGCACTCCTCGGCGGGGCCCTAGCACAGATACGCAGTATTTT.